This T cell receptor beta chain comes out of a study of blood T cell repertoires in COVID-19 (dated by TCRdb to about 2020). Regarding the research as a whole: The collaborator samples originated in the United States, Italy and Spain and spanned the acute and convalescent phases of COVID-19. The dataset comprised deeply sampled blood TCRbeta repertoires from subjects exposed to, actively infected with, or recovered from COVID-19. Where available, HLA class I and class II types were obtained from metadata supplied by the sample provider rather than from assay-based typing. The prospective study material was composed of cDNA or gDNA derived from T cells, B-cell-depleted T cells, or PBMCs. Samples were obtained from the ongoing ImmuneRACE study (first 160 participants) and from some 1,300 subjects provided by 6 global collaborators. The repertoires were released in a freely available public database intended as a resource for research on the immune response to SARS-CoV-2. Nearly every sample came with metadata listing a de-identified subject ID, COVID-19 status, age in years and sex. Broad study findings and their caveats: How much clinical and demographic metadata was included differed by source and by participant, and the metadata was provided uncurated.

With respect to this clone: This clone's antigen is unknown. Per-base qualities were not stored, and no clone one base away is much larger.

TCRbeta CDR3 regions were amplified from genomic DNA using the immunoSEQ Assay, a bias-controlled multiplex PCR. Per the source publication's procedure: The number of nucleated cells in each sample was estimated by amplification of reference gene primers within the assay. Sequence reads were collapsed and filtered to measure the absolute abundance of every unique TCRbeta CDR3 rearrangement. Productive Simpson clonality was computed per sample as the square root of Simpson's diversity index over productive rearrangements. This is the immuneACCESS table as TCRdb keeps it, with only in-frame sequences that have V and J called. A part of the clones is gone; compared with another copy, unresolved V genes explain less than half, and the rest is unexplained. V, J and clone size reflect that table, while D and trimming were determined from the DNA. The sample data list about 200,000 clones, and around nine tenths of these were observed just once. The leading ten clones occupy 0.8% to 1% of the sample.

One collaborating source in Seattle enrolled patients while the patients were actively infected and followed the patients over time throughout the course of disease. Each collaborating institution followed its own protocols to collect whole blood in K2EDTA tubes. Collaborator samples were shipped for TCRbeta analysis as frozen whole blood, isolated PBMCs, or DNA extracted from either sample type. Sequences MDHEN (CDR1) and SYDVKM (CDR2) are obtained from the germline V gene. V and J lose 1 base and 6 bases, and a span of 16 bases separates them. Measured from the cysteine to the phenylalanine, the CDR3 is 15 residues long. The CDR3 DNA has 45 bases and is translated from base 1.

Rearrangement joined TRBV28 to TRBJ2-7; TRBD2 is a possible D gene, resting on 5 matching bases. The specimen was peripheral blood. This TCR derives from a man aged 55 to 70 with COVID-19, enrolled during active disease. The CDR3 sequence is CASSLLGPQDSEQYF. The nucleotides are TGTGCCAGCAGTTTATTAGGGCCGCAGGACTCCGAGCAGTACTTC.